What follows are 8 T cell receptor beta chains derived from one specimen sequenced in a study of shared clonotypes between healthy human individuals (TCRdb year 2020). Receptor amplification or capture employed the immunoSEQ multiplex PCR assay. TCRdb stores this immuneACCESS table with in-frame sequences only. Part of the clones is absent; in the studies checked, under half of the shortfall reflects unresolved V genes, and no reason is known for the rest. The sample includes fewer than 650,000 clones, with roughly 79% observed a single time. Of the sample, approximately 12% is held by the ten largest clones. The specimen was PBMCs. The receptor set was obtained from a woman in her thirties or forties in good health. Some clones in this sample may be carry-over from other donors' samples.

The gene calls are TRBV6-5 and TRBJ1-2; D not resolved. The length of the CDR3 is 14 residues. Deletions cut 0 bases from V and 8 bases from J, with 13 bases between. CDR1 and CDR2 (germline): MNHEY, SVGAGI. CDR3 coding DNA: TGTGCCAGCAGTTACTCGATTCGGGGTGGCGGCTACACCTTC. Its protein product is CASSYSIRGGGYTF.

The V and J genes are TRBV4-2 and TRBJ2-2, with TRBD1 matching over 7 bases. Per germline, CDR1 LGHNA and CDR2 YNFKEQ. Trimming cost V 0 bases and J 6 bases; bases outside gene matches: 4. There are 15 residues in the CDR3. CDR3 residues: CASSQEPRGPGELFF. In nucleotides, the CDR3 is TGTGCCAGCAGCCAAGAGCCTAGGGGGCCCGGGGAGCTGTTTTTT.

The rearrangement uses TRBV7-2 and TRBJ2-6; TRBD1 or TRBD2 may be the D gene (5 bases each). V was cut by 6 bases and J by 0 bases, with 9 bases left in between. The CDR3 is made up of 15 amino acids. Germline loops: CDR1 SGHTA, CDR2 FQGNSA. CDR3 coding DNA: TGTGCCAGCAGGCAAGGGACCTCTGGGGCCAACGTCCTGACTTTC. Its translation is CASRQGTSGANVLTF.

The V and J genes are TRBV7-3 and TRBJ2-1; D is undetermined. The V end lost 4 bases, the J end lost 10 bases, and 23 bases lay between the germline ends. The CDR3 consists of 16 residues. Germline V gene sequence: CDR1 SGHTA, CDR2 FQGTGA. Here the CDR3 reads CASSSPGPGGIGEQFF. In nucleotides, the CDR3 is TGTGCCAGCAGCTCTCCCGGCCCAGGTGGGATAGGGGAGCAGTTCTTC.

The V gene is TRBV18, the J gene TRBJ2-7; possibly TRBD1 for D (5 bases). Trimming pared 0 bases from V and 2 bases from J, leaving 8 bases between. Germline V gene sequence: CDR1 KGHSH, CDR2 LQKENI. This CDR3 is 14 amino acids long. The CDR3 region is CASSPPRQTYEQYF. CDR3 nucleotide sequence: TGTGCCAGCTCACCACCGAGACAGACCTACGAGCAGTACTTC. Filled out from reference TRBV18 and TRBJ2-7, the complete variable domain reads NAGVMQNPRHLVRRRGQEARLRCSPMKGHSHVYWYRQLPEEGLKFMVYLQKENIIDESGMPKERFSAEFPKEGPSILRIQQVVRGDSAAYFCASSPPRQTYEQYFGPGTRLTVT.

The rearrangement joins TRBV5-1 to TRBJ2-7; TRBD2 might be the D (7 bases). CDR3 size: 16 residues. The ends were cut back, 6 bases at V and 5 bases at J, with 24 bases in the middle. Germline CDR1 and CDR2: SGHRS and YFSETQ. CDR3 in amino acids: CASKTYSRRGGDEQYF. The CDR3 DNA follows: TGCGCCAGCAAAACTTATAGCAGGAGGGGGGGCGACGAGCAGTACTTC. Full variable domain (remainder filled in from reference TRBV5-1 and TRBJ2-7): KAGVTQTPRYLIKTRGQQVTLSCSPISGHRSVSWYQQTPGQGLQFLFEYFSETQRNKGNFPGRFSGRQFSNSRSEMNVSTLELGDSALYLCASKTYSRRGGDEQYFGPGTRLTVT.

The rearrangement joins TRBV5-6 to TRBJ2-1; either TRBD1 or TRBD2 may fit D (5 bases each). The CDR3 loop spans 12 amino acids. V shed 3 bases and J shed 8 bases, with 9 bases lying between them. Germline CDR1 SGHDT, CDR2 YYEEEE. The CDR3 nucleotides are TGTGCCAGCAGCTGGATGGGGGATGAGCAGTTCTTC. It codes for CASSWMGDEQFF.

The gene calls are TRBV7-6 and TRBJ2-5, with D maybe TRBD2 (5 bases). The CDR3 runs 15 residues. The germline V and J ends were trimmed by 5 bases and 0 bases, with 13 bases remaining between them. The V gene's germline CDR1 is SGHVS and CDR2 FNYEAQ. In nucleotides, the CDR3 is TGTGCCAGCAGCCGCTCTGCCGGGGACCAAGAGACCCAGTACTTC. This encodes CASSRSAGDQETQYF.